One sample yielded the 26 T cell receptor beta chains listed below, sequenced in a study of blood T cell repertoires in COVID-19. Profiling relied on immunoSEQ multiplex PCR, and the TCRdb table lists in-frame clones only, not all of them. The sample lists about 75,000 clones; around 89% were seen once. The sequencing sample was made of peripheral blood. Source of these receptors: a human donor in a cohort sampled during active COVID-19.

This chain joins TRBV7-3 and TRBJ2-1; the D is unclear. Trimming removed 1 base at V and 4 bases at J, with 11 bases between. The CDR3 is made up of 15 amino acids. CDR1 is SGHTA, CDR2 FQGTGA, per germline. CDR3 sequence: CASSLSGRLYNEQFF. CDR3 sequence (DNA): TGTGCCAGCAGCTTAAGTGGTCGCCTATACAATGAGCAGTTCTTC.

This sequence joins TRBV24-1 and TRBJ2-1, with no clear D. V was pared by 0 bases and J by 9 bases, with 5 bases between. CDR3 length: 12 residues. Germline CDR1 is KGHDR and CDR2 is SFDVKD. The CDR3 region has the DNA TGTGCCACCAGTGATTTGCACGGTGAGCAGTTCTTC. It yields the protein CATSDLHGEQFF.

The CDR3 coding sequence is TGTGCCTCCCTGACAGGGGGTTACACAGATACGCAGTATTTT. Encoded protein: CASLTGGYTDTQYF. The chain couples TRBV30 to TRBJ2-3, with TRBD1 identical over 9 bases. V lost 7 bases to trimming and J lost 2 bases; unmatched junction nucleotides: 7. This CDR3 has 14 residues. Per the germline V gene, CDR1 is GTSNPN and CDR2 is SVGIG (reference sequence).

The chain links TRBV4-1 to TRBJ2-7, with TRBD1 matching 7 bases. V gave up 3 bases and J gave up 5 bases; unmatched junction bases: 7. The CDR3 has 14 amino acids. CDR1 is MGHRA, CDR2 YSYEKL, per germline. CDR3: CASSHLTGFNEQYF. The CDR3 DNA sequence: TGCGCCAGCAGCCACCTGACAGGGTTCAACGAGCAGTACTTC.

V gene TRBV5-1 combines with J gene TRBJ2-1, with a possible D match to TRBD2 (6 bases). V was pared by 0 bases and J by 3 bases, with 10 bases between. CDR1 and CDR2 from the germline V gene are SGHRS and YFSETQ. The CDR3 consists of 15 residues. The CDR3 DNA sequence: TGCGCCAGCAGCTTGGGGGGGACTCTCTACAATGAGCAGTTCTTC. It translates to CASSLGGTLYNEQFF. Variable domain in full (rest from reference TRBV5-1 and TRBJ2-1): KAGVTQTPRYLIKTRGQQVTLSCSPISGHRSVSWYQQTPGQGLQFLFEYFSETQRNKGNFPGRFSGRQFSNSRSEMNVSTLELGDSALYLCASSLGGTLYNEQFFGPGTRLTVL.

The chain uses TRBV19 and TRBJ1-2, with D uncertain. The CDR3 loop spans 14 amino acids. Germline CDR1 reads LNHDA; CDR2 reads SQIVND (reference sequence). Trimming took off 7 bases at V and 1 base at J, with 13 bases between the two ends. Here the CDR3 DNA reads TGTGCCAGTAAAAGAGGCGCCGATAACTATGGCTACACCTTC. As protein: CASKRGADNYGYTF.

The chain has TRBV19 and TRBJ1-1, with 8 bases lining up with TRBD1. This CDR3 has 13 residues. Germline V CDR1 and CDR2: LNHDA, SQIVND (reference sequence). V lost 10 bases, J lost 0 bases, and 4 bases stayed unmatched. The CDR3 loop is CATADRVNTEAFF. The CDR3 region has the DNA TGTGCCACAGCGGACAGGGTGAACACTGAAGCTTTCTTT.

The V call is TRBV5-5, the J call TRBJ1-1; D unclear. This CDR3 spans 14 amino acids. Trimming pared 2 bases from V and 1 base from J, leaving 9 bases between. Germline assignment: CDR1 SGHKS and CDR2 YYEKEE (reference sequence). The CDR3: CASSFGQENTEAFF. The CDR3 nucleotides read TGTGCCAGCAGCTTTGGGCAGGAGAACACTGAAGCTTTCTTT.

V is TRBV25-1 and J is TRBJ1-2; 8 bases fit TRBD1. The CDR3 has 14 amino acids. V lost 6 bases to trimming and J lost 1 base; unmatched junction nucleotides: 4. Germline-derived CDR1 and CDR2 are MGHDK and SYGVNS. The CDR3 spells CASRQTGVNYGYTF. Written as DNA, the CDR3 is TGTGCCAGCAGGCAGACAGGGGTTAACTATGGCTACACCTTC.

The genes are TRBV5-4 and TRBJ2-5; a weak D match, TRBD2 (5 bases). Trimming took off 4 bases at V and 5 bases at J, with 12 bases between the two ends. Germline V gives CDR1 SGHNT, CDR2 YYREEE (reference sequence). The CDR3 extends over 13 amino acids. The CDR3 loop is CASSARRSETQYF. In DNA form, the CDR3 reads TGTGCCAGCAGCGCCAGGAGGTCGGAGACCCAGTACTTC.

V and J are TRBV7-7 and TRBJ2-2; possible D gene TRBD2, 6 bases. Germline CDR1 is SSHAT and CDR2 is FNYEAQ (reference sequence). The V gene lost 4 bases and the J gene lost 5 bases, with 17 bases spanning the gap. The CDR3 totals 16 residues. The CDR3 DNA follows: TGTGCCAGCAGCTCCGCCGGGGGTATGGGAACCGGGGAGCTGTTTTTT. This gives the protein CASSSAGGMGTGELFF.

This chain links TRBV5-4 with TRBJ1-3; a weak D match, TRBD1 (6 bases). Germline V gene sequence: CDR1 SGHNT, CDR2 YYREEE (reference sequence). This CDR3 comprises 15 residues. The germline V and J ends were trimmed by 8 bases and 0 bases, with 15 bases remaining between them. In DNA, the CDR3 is TGTGCCAGACGTCGGACAGCGTACTCTGGAAACACCATATATTTT. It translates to CARRRTAYSGNTIYF.

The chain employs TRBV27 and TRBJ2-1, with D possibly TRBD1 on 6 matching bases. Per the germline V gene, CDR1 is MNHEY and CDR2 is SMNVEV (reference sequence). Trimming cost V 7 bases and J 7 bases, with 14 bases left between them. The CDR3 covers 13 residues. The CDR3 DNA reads TGTGCCAGCACCCAGGGGAGTACGAATGAGCAGTTCTTC. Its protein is CASTQGSTNEQFF.

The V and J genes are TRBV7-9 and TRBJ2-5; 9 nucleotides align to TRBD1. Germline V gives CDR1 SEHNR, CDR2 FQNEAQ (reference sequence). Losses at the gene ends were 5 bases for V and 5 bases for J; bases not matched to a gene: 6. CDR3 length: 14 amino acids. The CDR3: CASSVQGARETQYF. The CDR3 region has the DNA TGTGCCAGCAGCGTACAGGGGGCTCGGGAGACCCAGTACTTC.

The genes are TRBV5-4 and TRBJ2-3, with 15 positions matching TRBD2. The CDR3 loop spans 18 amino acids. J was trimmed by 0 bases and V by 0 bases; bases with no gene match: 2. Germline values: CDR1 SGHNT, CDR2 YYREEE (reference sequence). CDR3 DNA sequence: TGTGCCAGCAGCTTGGCGGGGACTAGCGGGGGGAGCACAGATACGCAGTATTTT. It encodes CASSLAGTSGGSTDTQYF.

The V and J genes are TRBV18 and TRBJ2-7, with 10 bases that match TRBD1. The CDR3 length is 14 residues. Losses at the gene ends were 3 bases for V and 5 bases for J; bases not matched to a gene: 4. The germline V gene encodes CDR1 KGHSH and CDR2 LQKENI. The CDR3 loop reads CASSPLGTGDEQYF. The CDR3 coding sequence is TGTGCCAGCTCACCCCTTGGGACAGGGGACGAGCAGTACTTC.

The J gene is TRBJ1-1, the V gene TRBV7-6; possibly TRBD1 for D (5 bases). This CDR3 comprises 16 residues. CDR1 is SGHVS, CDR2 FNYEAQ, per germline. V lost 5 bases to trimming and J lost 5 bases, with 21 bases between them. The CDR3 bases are TGTGCCAGCAGCCCATACAGCGGGGCTCTGGGGACTGAAGCTTTCTTT. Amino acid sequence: CASSPYSGALGTEAFF.

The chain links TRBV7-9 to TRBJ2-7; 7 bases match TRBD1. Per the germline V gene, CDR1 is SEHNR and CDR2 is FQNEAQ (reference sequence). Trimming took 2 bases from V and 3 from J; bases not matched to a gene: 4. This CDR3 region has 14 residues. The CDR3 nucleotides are TGTGCCAGCAGCTTACAGGGGGTTGGCTACGAGCAGTACTTC. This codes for CASSLQGVGYEQYF. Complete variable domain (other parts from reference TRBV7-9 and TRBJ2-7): DTGVSQNPRHKITKRGQNVTFRCDPISEHNRLYWYRQTLGQGPEFLTYFQNEAQLEKSRLLSDRFSAERPKGSFSTLEIQRTEQGDSAMYLCASSLQGVGYEQYFGPGTRLTVT.

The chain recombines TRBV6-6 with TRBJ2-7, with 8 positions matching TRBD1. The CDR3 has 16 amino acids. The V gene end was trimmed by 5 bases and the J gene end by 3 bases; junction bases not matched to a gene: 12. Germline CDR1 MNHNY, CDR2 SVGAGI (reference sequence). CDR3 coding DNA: TGTGCCAGCAGTGCCACGGGCCGGACAGGGAACTACGAGCAGTACTTC. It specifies CASSATGRTGNYEQYF.

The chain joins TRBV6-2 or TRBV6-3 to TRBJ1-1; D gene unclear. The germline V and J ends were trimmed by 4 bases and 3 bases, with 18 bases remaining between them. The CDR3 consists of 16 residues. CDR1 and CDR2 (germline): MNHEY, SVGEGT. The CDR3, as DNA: TGTGCCAGCAGTTTAAACCTTACACCCGCCGACACTGAAGCTTTCTTT. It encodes CASSLNLTPADTEAFF.

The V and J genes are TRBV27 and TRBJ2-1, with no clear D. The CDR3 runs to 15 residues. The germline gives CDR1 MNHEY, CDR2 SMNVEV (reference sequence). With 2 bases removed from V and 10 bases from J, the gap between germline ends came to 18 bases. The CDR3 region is CASSLNGPLAAEQFF. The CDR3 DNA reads TGTGCCAGCAGTTTAAATGGTCCCTTAGCTGCCGAGCAGTTCTTC.

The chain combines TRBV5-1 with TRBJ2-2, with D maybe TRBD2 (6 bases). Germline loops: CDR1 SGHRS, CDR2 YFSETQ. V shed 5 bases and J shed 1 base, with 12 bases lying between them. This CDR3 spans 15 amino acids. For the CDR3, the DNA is TGCGCCAGCAGGGGGATTAGCGGGAACACCGGGGAGCTGTTTTTT. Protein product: CASRGISGNTGELFF.

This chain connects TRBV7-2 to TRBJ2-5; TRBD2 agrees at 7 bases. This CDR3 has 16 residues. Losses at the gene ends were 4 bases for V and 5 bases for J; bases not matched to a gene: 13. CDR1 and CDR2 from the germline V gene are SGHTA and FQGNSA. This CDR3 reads CASSSTRGGVPETQYF. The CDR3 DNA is TGTGCCAGCAGCTCGACCCGCGGGGGTGTTCCGGAGACCCAGTACTTC. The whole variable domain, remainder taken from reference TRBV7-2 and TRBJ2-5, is GAGVSQSPSNKVTEKGKDVELRCDPISGHTALYWYRQSLGQGLEFLIYFQGNSAPDKSGLPSDRFSAERTGGSVSTLTIQRTQQEDSAVYLCASSSTRGGVPETQYFGPGTRLLVL.

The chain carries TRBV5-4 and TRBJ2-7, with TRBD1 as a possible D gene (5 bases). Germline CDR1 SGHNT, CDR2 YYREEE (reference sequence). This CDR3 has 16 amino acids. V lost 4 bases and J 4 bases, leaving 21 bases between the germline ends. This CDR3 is CASSRLTAPTAYEQYF. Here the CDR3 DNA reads TGTGCCAGCAGCCGCCTGACAGCCCCCACAGCTTACGAGCAGTACTTC. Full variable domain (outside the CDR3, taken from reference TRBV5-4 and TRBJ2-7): ETGVTQSPTHLIKTRGQQVTLRCSSQSGHNTVSWYQQALGQGPQFIFQYYREEENGRGNFPPRFSGLQFPNYSSELNVNALELDDSALYLCASSRLTAPTAYEQYFGPGTRLTVT.

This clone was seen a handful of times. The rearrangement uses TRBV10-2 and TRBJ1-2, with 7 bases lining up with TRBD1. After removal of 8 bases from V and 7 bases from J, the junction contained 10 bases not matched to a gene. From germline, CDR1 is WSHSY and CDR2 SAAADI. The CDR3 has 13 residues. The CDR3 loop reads CASVSTGNTGYTF. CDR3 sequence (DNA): TGCGCCAGCGTTTCGACAGGGAACACTGGCTACACCTTC.

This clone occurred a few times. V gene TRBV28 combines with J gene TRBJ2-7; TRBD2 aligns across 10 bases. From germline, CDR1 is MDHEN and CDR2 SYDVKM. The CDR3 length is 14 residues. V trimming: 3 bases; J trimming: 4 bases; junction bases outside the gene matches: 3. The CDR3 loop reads CASSFGLAEYEQYF. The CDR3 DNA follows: TGTGCCAGCAGTTTCGGACTAGCGGAGTACGAGCAGTACTTC.